Shown below are 29 T cell receptor beta chains from a single sample sequenced in a study of human T cells and chemical hapten exposure. Time point in this sample: pre-sensitization, week 0. Indicated treatment: therapeutic diphenylcyclopropenone sensitization with weekly scalp DPC. From whole blood left unfractionated, total RNA was extracted. TCRdb re-derived calls from the RACE reads in MiXCR, one entry per CDR3 protein. The repertoire has about 50,000 distinct CDR3 sequences, 8.5% to 10% of them found once; the top ten carry roughly a tenth. This material consisted of whole blood, taken in connection with sensitization to the hapten diphenylcyclopropenone (DPC). Receptor source: a woman aged 25 to 45 with alopecia areata. Some clones in this sample may be carry-over from other donors' samples.

CDR3 DNA sequence: TGTGCCAGCAGTCACAGCGGGAGCTCCTACAATGAGCAGTTCTTC. Residues: CASSHSGSSYNEQFF. The chain has TRBV7-2 and TRBJ2-1, with 8 bases aligning to TRBD2. The CDR3 totals 15 residues. Per germline, CDR1 SGHTA and CDR2 FQGNSA. Trimming removed 6 bases from V and 0 bases from J; junction bases left unmatched: 4.

This clonotype has just a few counts. The rearrangement uses TRBV28 and TRBJ1-6, with D perhaps TRBD1 (6 bases). The germline V gene encodes CDR1 MDHEN and CDR2 SYDVKM. Deletions cut 7 bases from V and 7 bases from J, with 20 bases between. The CDR3 has 16 amino acids. The CDR3 protein is CASNHPSGAENSPLHF. The CDR3 DNA reads as TGTGCCAGCAACCACCCCTCGGGGGCGGAGAATTCACCCCTCCACTTT. The whole variable domain, remainder taken from reference TRBV28 and TRBJ1-6, is DVKVTQSSRYLVKRTGEKVFLECVQDMDHENMFWYRQDPGLGLRLIYFSYDVKMKEKGDIPEGYSVSREKKERFSLILESASTNQTSMYLCASNHPSGAENSPLHFGNGTRLTVT.

This clonotype was detected a few times. V usage is TRBV5-1 and J usage is TRBJ2-3, with 7 bases that match TRBD1. CDR1 SGHRS and CDR2 YFSETQ come from the germline V gene. Trimming at V came to 0 bases and at J to 2 bases, leaving 3 bases not matched to a gene. The CDR3 is made up of 15 amino acids. The CDR3 nucleotides read TGCGCCAGCAGCTTGGACGGACAGGACACAGATACGCAGTATTTT. As protein: CASSLDGQDTDTQYF.

This clonotype was seen a handful of times. The CDR3 nucleotides read TGTGCCAGCAGCCATGCACCCTCTGGGGCCAACGTCCTGACTTTC. This translates into CASSHAPSGANVLTF. The V call is TRBV7-3, the J call TRBJ2-6; D unclear. V dropped 5 bases and J dropped 0 bases, with 8 bases sitting between them. There are 15 residues in the CDR3. Per germline, CDR1 SGHTA and CDR2 FQGTGA.

The chain carries TRBV12-3 or TRBV12-4 and TRBJ2-1; D possibly matches TRBD1 or TRBD2 (5 bases each). This CDR3 is built from 16 residues. The V gene lost 5 bases and the J gene lost 4 bases, with 18 bases spanning the gap. In DNA form, the CDR3 reads TGTGCCAGCAGTCCCGCTATGGGGGAAAAATACAATGAGCAGTTCTTC. This gives the protein CASSPAMGEKYNEQFF.

In its sample, this clonotype was seen many times. The chain is built from TRBV28 and TRBJ2-1; D is uncertain. The germline V and J ends were trimmed by 10 bases and 1 base, with 8 bases remaining between them. Germline loops: CDR1 MDHEN, CDR2 SYDVKM. The CDR3 loop spans 12 amino acids. The DNA for the CDR3 is TGTGCCACCAGGCTTTCCTACAATGAGCAGTTCTTC. Its protein product is CATRLSYNEQFF.

This clonotype occurred a few times. The V gene is TRBV7-2, the J gene TRBJ2-5; 9 nucleotides match TRBD1. Germline CDR1 reads SGHTA; CDR2 reads FQGNSA. The CDR3 sequence is 16 residues long. The ends lost 4 bases at V and 1 base at J; junction bases unmatched: 7. The CDR3 nucleotides are TGTGCCAGCAGCTCGACAGGGGGATGGGTCCAAGAGACCCAGTACTTC. Translation: CASSSTGGWVQETQYF.

This clonotype has a handful of counts. CDR3 coding DNA: TGTGCCAGCAGCGGGACCGGGACGCCAAGCACAGATACGCAGTATTTT. Translated: CASSGTGTPSTDTQYF. This sequence joins TRBV9 and TRBJ2-3, with D perhaps matching TRBD1 or TRBD2 (5 bases each). The V gene's germline CDR1 is SGDLS and CDR2 YYNGEE. The CDR3 is 16 amino acids. V was clipped by 3 bases and J by 0 bases, with 14 bases between them.

The chain joins TRBV5-1 to TRBJ2-7; TRBD1 matches at 9 bases. The CDR3 has 13 amino acids. From germline, CDR1 is SGHRS and CDR2 YFSETQ. Trimming cost V 7 bases and J 2 bases; bases outside gene matches: 4. CDR3 DNA sequence: TGCGCCAGCCGGGACAGGGTTCCCTACGAGCAGTACTTC. Its protein is CASRDRVPYEQYF.

This clonotype was detected a few times. The J gene is TRBJ1-2, the V gene TRBV28; D remains unclear. Germline-derived CDR1 and CDR2 are MDHEN and SYDVKM. The CDR3 runs 11 residues. The germline V and J ends were trimmed by 4 bases and 4 bases, with 4 bases remaining between them. This CDR3 reads CASSCGYGYTF. The CDR3 bases are TGTGCCAGCAGTTGTGGCTATGGCTACACCTTC.

This clonotype was counted only a few times. This sequence joins TRBV12-5 and TRBJ2-2; tentative D call: TRBD2 (5 bases). The CDR3 has 13 amino acids. The V gene's germline CDR1 is LGHNT and CDR2 FRNRAP. V lost 3 bases, J lost 5 bases, and 7 bases lay in between. The CDR3 DNA sequence: TGTGCTAGTGGTTTCTCGGGAACCGGGGAGCTGTTTTTT. Translating gives CASGFSGTGELFF.

This sequence joins TRBV6-2 or TRBV6-3 and TRBJ2-3; tentatively, D is TRBD1 (5 bases). Germline lookup yields CDR1 MNHEY and CDR2 SVGEGT. There are 14 residues in the CDR3. V was trimmed by 7 bases and J by 8 bases, leaving 19 bases between them. CDR3 amino acids: CASTPTVVQGTQYF. CDR3 in DNA: TGTGCCAGCACCCCGACAGTAGTCCAGGGTACGCAGTATTTT.

This clonotype was detected ten times or more. This CDR3 reads CASTTGRGSDYGYTF. The CDR3 nucleotides are TGTGCCAGCACCACAGGCAGGGGCTCCGACTATGGCTACACCTTC. J is TRBJ1-2 and V is TRBV12-3 or TRBV12-4, with D maybe TRBD1 (6 bases). V lost 7 bases, J lost 3 bases, and 18 bases lay in between. This CDR3 spans 15 amino acids.

Ten or more counts support this clonotype. The rearrangement links TRBV27 to TRBJ2-3; no clear D gene. CDR1 MNHEY and CDR2 SMNVEV come from the germline V gene (reference sequence). Trimming removed 3 bases at V and 1 base at J, with 8 bases between. The CDR3 runs to 14 residues. The DNA for the CDR3 is TGTGCCAGCAGTTTCGGGCTGCGCACAGATACGCAGTATTTT. Protein: CASSFGLRTDTQYF.

The sample holds a few counts of this clonotype. The chain couples TRBV20-1 to TRBJ2-7; possible D gene TRBD2, 5 bases. V was clipped by 5 bases and J by 2 bases, with 16 bases between them. The V gene's germline CDR1 is DFQATT and CDR2 SNEGSKA (reference sequence). This CDR3 is 14 amino acids long. The CDR3 is CSAGPPGFAYEQYF. The CDR3 coding sequence is TGCAGTGCTGGGCCCCCGGGGTTCGCCTACGAGCAGTACTTC.

This clonotype was observed a few times. CDR3 DNA sequence: TGCAGCGTTGGTTCCGGTTCCTACGAGCAGTACTTC. Its translation is CSVGSGSYEQYF. The chain links TRBV29-1 to TRBJ2-7; no firm D call. Trimming removed 4 bases from V and 1 base from J, with 8 bases in between. The CDR3 extends over 12 amino acids. The germline gives CDR1 SQVTM, CDR2 ANQGSEA.

This clonotype was observed a few times. The gene calls are TRBV29-1 and TRBJ1-1; weak D call: TRBD1 (5 bases). The CDR3 is 12 residues long. Germline V gene data show CDR1 as SQVTM and CDR2 as ANQGSEA. The V and J ends lost 6 bases and 4 bases respectively, with 12 bases between them. Here the CDR3 DNA reads TGCAGCGTCGGGGAGGGGTTCACTGAAGCTTTCTTT. Its translation is CSVGEGFTEAFF.

In the case of this clonotype: A junction boundary mismatches the germline segment, possibly from a read error. The rearrangement uses TRBV3-1 and TRBJ1-5; the D gene is possibly TRBD1 (5 bases). Germline V gene sequence: CDR1 LGHDT, CDR2 YNNKEL (reference sequence). This CDR3 has 15 amino acids. CDR3 sequence reads: CANSQDPSGTQPQHF. For the CDR3, the DNA is TGTGCCAACAGCCAAGATCCGTCAGGGACTCAGCCCCAGCATTTT.

This clonotype was observed a few times. V and J are TRBV6-4 and TRBJ2-3; D not certain. The CDR3 is made up of 13 amino acids. V dropped 4 bases and J dropped 6 bases, with 11 bases sitting between them. In germline, CDR1 is MRHNA, CDR2 SNTAGT. The CDR3 here is CASSAASHDTQYF. The CDR3 region has the DNA TGTGCCAGCAGTGCCGCGAGCCACGATACGCAGTATTTT.

The CDR3 protein is CASSQGAIGDRGNTEAFF. CDR3 nucleotides: TGCGCCAGCAGCCAAGGCGCAATCGGAGACAGGGGTAACACTGAAGCTTTCTTT. The chain links TRBV4-1 to TRBJ1-1; 8 bases map to TRBD1. Trimming removed 1 base from V and 2 bases from J; junction bases left unmatched: 12. The CDR3 sequence is 18 residues long. Germline V gene data show CDR1 as MGHRA and CDR2 as YSYEKL.

The chain couples TRBV6-6 to TRBJ2-1; D is uncertain. The CDR3 totals 15 residues. Germline CDR1 and CDR2: MNHNY and SVGAGI (reference sequence). V lost 7 bases to trimming and J lost 3 bases, with 16 bases between them. The DNA for the CDR3 is TGTGCCAGCAAAAAAGACACCCGTGTCTACAATGAGCAGTTCTTC. Its protein is CASKKDTRVYNEQFF.

The V call is TRBV5-4, the J call TRBJ2-3; TRBD2 agrees at 8 bases. V trimming: 0 bases; J trimming: 4 bases; junction bases outside the gene matches: 1. CDR1 and CDR2 from the germline V gene are SGHNT and YYREEE (reference sequence). The CDR3 extends over 14 amino acids. The DNA for the CDR3 is TGTGCCAGCAGCTTGGTGCGGGGGGCAGATACGCAGTATTTT. Translated: CASSLVRGADTQYF.

The table lists this clonotype with a few counts. The chain recombines TRBV6-5 with TRBJ1-5, with D possibly TRBD1 on 5 matching bases. The V end lost 8 bases, the J end lost 4 bases, and 12 bases lay between the germline ends. Germline V CDR1 and CDR2: MNHEY, SVGAGI. This CDR3 is 13 amino acids long. CDR3 region: CASQAGVNQPQHF. Written as DNA, the CDR3 is TGTGCCAGCCAGGCGGGGGTGAATCAGCCCCAGCATTTT.

The sample holds many counts of this clonotype. The chain has TRBV7-9 and TRBJ1-3; 7 bases are shared with TRBD1. Per the germline V gene, CDR1 is SEHNR and CDR2 is FQNEAQ (reference sequence). After removal of 0 bases from V and 8 bases from J, the junction contained 4 bases not matched to a gene. The CDR3 sequence is 14 residues long. CDR3 sequence (DNA): TGTGCCAGCAGCTTAGCCAGGGGGAGCGACACCATATATTTT. Encoded protein: CASSLARGSDTIYF.

This clonotype was detected only a few times. The V call is TRBV28, the J call TRBJ2-3, with D perhaps TRBD1 (5 bases). The germline V and J ends were trimmed by 2 bases and 3 bases, with 18 bases remaining between them. Germline V gives CDR1 MDHEN, CDR2 SYDVKM. This CDR3 is 17 amino acids long. CDR3 in amino acids: CASSLVSPRASTDTQYF. The CDR3 nucleotides are TGTGCCAGCAGTTTAGTGTCGCCCAGGGCTTCTACAGATACGCAGTATTTT.

On this clonotype: At one boundary the junction diverges from the germline segment, which might be a read error. The chain employs TRBV3-1 and TRBJ2-3; 8 bases fit TRBD2. Germline V CDR1 and CDR2: LGHDT, YNNKEL (reference sequence). The CDR3 runs to 17 residues. The CDR3 bases are TGTGTCAGCAGCCAAAGGCCGCGGGGGGCCCGAGAGGATACGCAGTATTTT. Translating it yields CVSSQRPRGAREDTQYF.

At least ten counts were recorded for this clonotype. The chain couples TRBV12-3 or TRBV12-4 to TRBJ2-3; D gene uncertain. The CDR3 covers 16 residues. V dropped 1 base and J dropped 6 bases, with 17 bases sitting between them. CDR3 residues: CASSLGTRLVTDTQYF. In DNA form, the CDR3 reads TGTGCCAGCAGTTTAGGTACGCGGCTGGTGACGGATACGCAGTATTTT.

This clonotype was observed a few times. The chain links TRBV9 to TRBJ2-5; D is ambiguous. The CDR3 is 14 amino acids. V was clipped by 4 bases and J by 4 bases, with 14 bases between them. Germline-derived CDR1 and CDR2 are SGDLS and YYNGEE. For the CDR3, the DNA is TGTGCCAGCAGCCTTACCGCCGGGCCAGAGACCCAGTACTTC. Translated: CASSLTAGPETQYF.

The sample holds a few counts of this clonotype. The chain uses TRBV7-8 and TRBJ2-5; TRBD2 matches at 7 bases. CDR1 is SGHVS, CDR2 FQNEAQ, per germline. The CDR3 is 16 residues long. The V segment lost 0 bases and the J segment 3 bases; nucleotides outside the gene matches: 7. The CDR3 is CASSLAPERGEETQYF. CDR3 DNA sequence: TGTGCCAGCAGCTTAGCCCCTGAGCGGGGTGAAGAGACCCAGTACTTC.